One and the same sample provided the 27 T cell receptor beta chains below, sequenced in a study of blood T cell repertoires in COVID-19. Only in-frame clones appear in the TCRdb table, and some are missing; sequencing was by immunoSEQ multiplex PCR. The repertoire holds more than 300,000 clones, with 87% as singletons. Sequenced: PBMCs or T cells enriched from blood (not recorded which). The receptor source for this set is a man between 40 and 49 years old in a cohort exposed to, infected with or recovered from COVID-19 (not recorded which).

The chain employs TRBV19 and TRBJ1-3; D not certain. Trimming pared 1 base from V and 0 bases from J, leaving 7 bases between. The CDR3 covers 15 residues. The germline V gene encodes CDR1 LNHDA and CDR2 SQIVND (reference sequence). The CDR3 loop reads CASSIGTASGNTIYF. CDR3 bases: TGTGCCAGTAGTATAGGAACAGCCTCTGGAAACACCATATATTTT.

The chain uses TRBV7-9 and TRBJ2-1; TRBD1 is a possible D gene (5 bases). The CDR3 has 14 amino acids. The V gene lost 3 bases and the J gene lost 4 bases, with 10 bases spanning the gap. The germline CDR1 and CDR2 sequences are SEHNR and FQNEAQ (reference sequence). The CDR3 spells CASSFGQGYNEQFF. CDR3 DNA sequence: TGTGCCAGCAGCTTCGGACAAGGATACAATGAGCAGTTCTTC.

Of note for this clone: This sample includes further DNA sequences coding for the same CDR3. The rearrangement joins TRBV5-1 to TRBJ2-1, with 9 bases lining up with TRBD2. Germline CDR1 and CDR2: SGHRS and YFSETQ. The CDR3 is 13 residues long. Unmatched junction bases numbered 5, after V lost 9 bases and J lost 4 bases. CDR3 nucleotide sequence: TGCGCCACCGCGACTAGCGGATACAATGAGCAGTTCTTC. Amino acids: CATATSGYNEQFF.

Remarks on this clone: Different DNA sequences within this sample yield the same CDR3. The chain is built from TRBV19 and TRBJ1-2; D is perhaps TRBD1 (5 bases). Germline V gene lookup returns CDR1 LNHDA and CDR2 SQIVND (reference sequence). The ends were cut back, 5 bases at V and 5 bases at J, with 12 bases in the middle. This CDR3 has 13 amino acids. The CDR3: CASSPDSSYGYTF. CDR3 nucleotides: TGTGCCAGTAGTCCTGACAGCTCTTATGGCTACACCTTC.

The CDR3 region is CASSPRQGRFANEQFF. The CDR3 DNA is TGTGCCAGCTCACCACGACAGGGGAGGTTCGCCAATGAGCAGTTCTTC. This chain links TRBV18 with TRBJ2-1, with 8 bases matching TRBD1. V lost 1 base to trimming and J lost 6 bases; unmatched junction nucleotides: 8. There are 16 residues in the CDR3. The germline V gene encodes CDR1 KGHSH and CDR2 LQKENI.

The V gene is TRBV30, the J gene TRBJ2-1; D is possibly TRBD2 (6 bases). Trimming took off 0 bases at V and 0 bases at J, with 12 bases between the two ends. This CDR3 comprises 16 residues. CDR1 and CDR2 (germline): GTSNPN, SVGIG (reference sequence). The CDR3 region is CAWSVWASVSYNEQFF. In nucleotides, the CDR3 is TGTGCCTGGAGTGTATGGGCTAGCGTCTCCTACAATGAGCAGTTCTTC.

The rearrangement uses TRBV20-1 and TRBJ2-7; D is unresolved. Germline V CDR1 and CDR2: DFQATT, SNEGSKA (reference sequence). This CDR3 region has 10 residues. With 3 bases removed from V and 5 bases from J, the gap between germline ends came to 5 bases. Written as DNA, the CDR3 is TGCAGTGCTAGTAGCAACGAGCAGTACTTC. This translates into CSASSNEQYF.

The chain uses TRBV5-5 and TRBJ2-5, with 7 bases that match TRBD2. The CDR3 extends over 15 amino acids. The J segment lost 3 bases and the V segment lost 5 bases, leaving 10 bases of the junction unmatched. CDR1 and CDR2 from the germline V gene are SGHKS and YYEKEE (reference sequence). The CDR3 is CASRKTGGSKETQYF. CDR3 bases: TGTGCCAGCAGAAAAACGGGAGGTTCGAAAGAGACCCAGTACTTC.

Of note for this clone: The sample contains more than one DNA sequence encoding this CDR3. This chain links TRBV5-1 with TRBJ2-7, with 12 bases identical to TRBD2. Trimming cost V 2 bases and J 1 base; bases outside gene matches: 1. Germline CDR1 SGHRS, CDR2 YFSETQ. The CDR3 extends over 15 amino acids. CDR3 in DNA: TGCGCCAGCAGCTTCCTAGCGGGAGGGTCCTACGAGCAGTACTTC. This gives the protein CASSFLAGGSYEQYF.

The chain recombines TRBV9 with TRBJ2-4; a weak D match, TRBD1 (6 bases). Germline V gene data show CDR1 as SGDLS and CDR2 as YYNGEE. The CDR3 spans 14 residues. V was shortened by 3 bases and J by 3 bases, with 10 bases between the two germline ends. CDR3 sequence: CASSDPRGKNIQYF. The CDR3 DNA is TGTGCCAGCAGCGACCCCAGGGGCAAAAACATTCAGTACTTC. The full variable domain, with the rest looked up from reference TRBV9 and TRBJ2-4, is DSGVTQTPKHLITATGQRVTLRCSPRSGDLSVYWYQQSLDQGLQFLIQYYNGEERAKGNILERFSAQQFPDLHSELNLSSLELGDSALYFCASSDPRGKNIQYFGAGTRLSVL.

The chain carries TRBV6-1 and TRBJ2-4, with a possible D match to TRBD2 (5 bases). The V end was cut by 3 bases, the J end by 2 bases, with 8 bases between. The CDR3 loop spans 14 amino acids. Looked up from germline, CDR1 is MNHNS and CDR2 is SASEGT. Here the CDR3 reads CASSDGKTKNIQYF. DNA of the CDR3: TGTGCCAGCAGTGACGGGAAGACCAAAAACATTCAGTACTTC.

The chain joins TRBV5-1 to TRBJ1-2; no clear D gene. CDR3 length: 13 residues. Per germline, CDR1 SGHRS and CDR2 YFSETQ. The germline V and J ends were trimmed by 0 bases and 2 bases, with 5 bases remaining between them. CDR3 residues: CASSLGSNYGYTF. The DNA for the CDR3 is TGCGCCAGCAGCTTGGGTAGCAACTATGGCTACACCTTC.

This clone was seen only a few times. V usage is TRBV28 and J usage is TRBJ2-7, with a weak D call TRBD2 (6 bases). This CDR3 comprises 15 residues. The V and J ends lost 5 bases and 4 bases respectively, with 18 bases between them. Germline values: CDR1 MDHEN, CDR2 SYDVKM. The CDR3 DNA reads as TGTGCCAGCAGTCCAAAGGGAGCGGGTTATTACGAGCAGTACTTC. Protein sequence: CASSPKGAGYYEQYF.

The chain uses TRBV20-1 and TRBJ1-2; D may be TRBD1 (5 bases). V was pared by 6 bases and J by 8 bases, with 13 bases between. This CDR3 region has 11 residues. Germline V gene lookup returns CDR1 DFQATT and CDR2 SNEGSKA (reference sequence). The CDR3 DNA reads TGCAGTGCCTCTGACAGTACAGGCTACACCTTC. Residues: CSASDSTGYTF.

On this clone: The sample carries other DNA sequences with the same CDR3. The chain is built from TRBV5-1 and TRBJ1-4, with D maybe TRBD1 (5 bases). V lost 0 bases to trimming and J lost 2 bases, with 5 bases between them. The CDR3 is made up of 14 amino acids. The germline gives CDR1 SGHRS, CDR2 YFSETQ. CDR3 residues: CASSLGQTNEKLFF. CDR3 in DNA: TGCGCCAGCAGCTTGGGACAGACTAATGAAAAACTGTTTTTT.

The chain carries TRBV4-2 and TRBJ2-3, with D perhaps TRBD2 (7 bases). Trimming pared 5 bases from V and 6 bases from J, leaving 18 bases between. The CDR3 is 15 amino acids. Germline loops: CDR1 LGHNA, CDR2 YNFKEQ. The CDR3 bases are TGTGCCAGCAGCGCAGAGATTGGGGGGGCTGATACGCAGTATTTT. This gives the protein CASSAEIGGADTQYF.

The chain has TRBV2 and TRBJ2-1; TRBD2 might be the D (5 bases). Germline lookup yields CDR1 SNHLY and CDR2 FYNNEI. The CDR3 length is 14 residues. V was trimmed by 3 bases and J by 8 bases, leaving 14 bases between them. This CDR3 is CASSDSRGSDEQFF. CDR3 bases: TGTGCCAGCAGTGATTCTAGAGGGTCTGATGAGCAGTTCTTC.

The genes are TRBV3-1 (or the pseudogene TRBV3-2) and TRBJ2-1, with D tentatively TRBD1 (7 bases). V lost 0 bases and J lost 10, with 10 bases in between. The germline CDR1 and CDR2 sequences are LGHDT and YNNKEL (reference sequence). The CDR3 is 13 amino acids. DNA of the CDR3: TGTGCCAGCAGCCAAGAGGAGGGACAGGAGCAGTTCTTC. As protein: CASSQEEGQEQFF.

In this sample, this clone turned up once. The chain joins TRBV5-1 to TRBJ2-7, with 9 bases matching TRBD1. Germline V gene data show CDR1 as SGHRS and CDR2 as YFSETQ. This CDR3 comprises 16 residues. V dropped 0 bases and J dropped 1; count of bases not matched to a gene: 5. The CDR3 protein is CASSLGDRAPSYEQYF. The CDR3 DNA reads as TGCGCCAGCAGCTTGGGGGACAGGGCCCCGTCCTACGAGCAGTACTTC.

The gene calls are TRBV7-8 and TRBJ1-2; D is unclear. Deletions cut 0 bases from V and 1 base from J, with 15 bases between. The CDR3 totals 17 residues. Germline assignment: CDR1 SGHVS and CDR2 FQNEAQ. CDR3 amino acids: CASSLARVLNLNYGYTF. Written as DNA, the CDR3 is TGTGCCAGCAGCTTAGCGAGGGTGTTAAACCTTAACTATGGCTACACCTTC. Supplemented by reference TRBV7-8 and TRBJ1-2, the full variable domain reads GAGVSQSPRYKVAKRGQDVALRCDPISGHVSLFWYQQALGQGPEFLTYFQNEAQLDKSGLPSDRFFAERPEGSVSTLKIQRTQQEDSAVYLCASSLARVLNLNYGYTFGSGTRLTVV.

CDR3: CASSQVRGQGGYEQYF. CDR3 sequence (DNA): TGTGCCAGCAGCCAGGTGAGGGGACAGGGAGGATACGAGCAGTACTTC. This chain links TRBV16 with TRBJ2-7; TRBD1 matches 9 bases. Trimming removed 3 bases from V and 4 bases from J; junction bases left unmatched: 10. The CDR3 is 16 residues long. Germline V CDR1 and CDR2: KGHSY, FQNENV.

The chain joins TRBV6-5 to TRBJ1-1; 7 nucleotides line up with TRBD1. This CDR3 region has 14 residues. Germline CDR1 MNHEY, CDR2 SVGAGI. Trimming at V came to 6 bases and at J to 3 bases, leaving 7 bases not matched to a gene. The CDR3 sequence: CASRFGTAYTEAFF. The CDR3 coding sequence is TGTGCCAGCAGGTTCGGGACAGCTTACACTGAAGCTTTCTTT.

This clone was seen just once. The CDR3 loop reads CASSSDRGGDAGELFF. For the CDR3, the DNA is TGTGCCAGCAGCTCTGACAGGGGAGGAGACGCCGGGGAGCTGTTTTTT. The chain uses TRBV7-2 and TRBJ2-2, with 8 nucleotides matching TRBD1. The CDR3 loop spans 16 amino acids. From germline, CDR1 is SGHTA and CDR2 FQGNSA. V shed 4 bases and J 6 bases; nucleotides not matched to a gene: 10.

This clone was observed a single time. DNA for the CDR3: TGTGCCAGCAGCTTGGGCACCTCGGACTATGGCTACACCTTC. It is translated as CASSLGTSDYGYTF. V is TRBV7-9 and J is TRBJ1-2, with no clear D. This CDR3 contains 14 residues. Germline V CDR1 and CDR2: SEHNR, FQNEAQ (reference sequence). V was trimmed by 3 bases and J by 3 bases, leaving 11 bases between them.

The chain combines TRBV4-1 with TRBJ2-2, with 12 bases that match TRBD2. Germline V lookup: CDR1 MGHRA, CDR2 YSYEKL. The CDR3 extends over 16 amino acids. V lost 9 bases, J lost 3 bases, and 8 bases stayed unmatched. The CDR3 DNA follows: TGCGCCAGTTCGGGACTAGCGGGTCCTTACACCGGGGAGCTGTTTTTT. Amino acid sequence: CASSGLAGPYTGELFF.

Only a few counts were recorded for this clone. The rearrangement links TRBV5-1 to TRBJ2-7; D call uncertain. V was cut by 0 bases and J by 0 bases, with 10 bases left in between. The CDR3 spans 15 residues. Germline V gene data show CDR1 as SGHRS and CDR2 as YFSETQ. CDR3 sequence (DNA): TGCGCCAGCAGCTTGGGTCAGGCGTACTCCTACGAGCAGTACTTC. This gives the protein CASSLGQAYSYEQYF.

The rearrangement uses TRBV7-2 and TRBJ2-1; D unclear. The length of the CDR3 is 15 residues. Germline CDR1 is SGHTA and CDR2 is FQGNSA. The V end lost 5 bases, the J end lost 0 bases, and 11 bases lay between the germline ends. The CDR3 region has the DNA TGTGCCAGCAGCCTCAGCCTAGGCTCCTACAATGAGCAGTTCTTC. Encoded protein: CASSLSLGSYNEQFF.